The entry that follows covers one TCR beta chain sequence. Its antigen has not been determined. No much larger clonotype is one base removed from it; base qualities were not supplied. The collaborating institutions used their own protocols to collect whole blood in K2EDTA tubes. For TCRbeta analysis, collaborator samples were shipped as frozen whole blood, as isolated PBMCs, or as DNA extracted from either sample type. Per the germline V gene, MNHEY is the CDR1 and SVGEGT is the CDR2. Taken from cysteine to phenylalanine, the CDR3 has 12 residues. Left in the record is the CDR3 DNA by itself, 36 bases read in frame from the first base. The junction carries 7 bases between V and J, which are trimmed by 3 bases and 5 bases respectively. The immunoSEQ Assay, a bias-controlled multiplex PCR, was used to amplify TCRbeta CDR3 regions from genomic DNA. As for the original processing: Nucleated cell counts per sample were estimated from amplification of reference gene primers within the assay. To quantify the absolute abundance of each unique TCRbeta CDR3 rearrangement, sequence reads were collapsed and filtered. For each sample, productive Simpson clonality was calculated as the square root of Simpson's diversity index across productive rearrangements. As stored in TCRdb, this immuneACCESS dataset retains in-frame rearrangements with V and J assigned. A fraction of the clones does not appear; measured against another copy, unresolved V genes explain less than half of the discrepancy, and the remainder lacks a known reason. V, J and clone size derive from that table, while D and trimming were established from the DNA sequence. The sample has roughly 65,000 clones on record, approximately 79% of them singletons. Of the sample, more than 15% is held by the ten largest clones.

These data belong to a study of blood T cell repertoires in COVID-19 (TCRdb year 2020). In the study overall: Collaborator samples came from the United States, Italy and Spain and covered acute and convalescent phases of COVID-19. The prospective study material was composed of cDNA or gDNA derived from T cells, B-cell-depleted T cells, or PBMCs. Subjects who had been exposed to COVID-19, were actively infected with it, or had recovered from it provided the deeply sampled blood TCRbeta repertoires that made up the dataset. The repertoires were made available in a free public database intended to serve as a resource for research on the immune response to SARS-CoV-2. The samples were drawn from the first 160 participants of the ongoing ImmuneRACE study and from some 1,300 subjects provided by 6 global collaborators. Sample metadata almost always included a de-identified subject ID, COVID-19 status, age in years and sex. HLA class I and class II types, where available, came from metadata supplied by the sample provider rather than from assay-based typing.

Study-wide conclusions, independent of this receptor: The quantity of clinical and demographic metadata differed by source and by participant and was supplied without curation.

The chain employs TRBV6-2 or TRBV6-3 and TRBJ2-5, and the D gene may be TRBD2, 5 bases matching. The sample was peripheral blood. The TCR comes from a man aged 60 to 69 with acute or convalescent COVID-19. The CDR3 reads CASSYREETQYF. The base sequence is TGTGCCAGCAGTTATAGGGAGGAGACCCAGTACTTC.